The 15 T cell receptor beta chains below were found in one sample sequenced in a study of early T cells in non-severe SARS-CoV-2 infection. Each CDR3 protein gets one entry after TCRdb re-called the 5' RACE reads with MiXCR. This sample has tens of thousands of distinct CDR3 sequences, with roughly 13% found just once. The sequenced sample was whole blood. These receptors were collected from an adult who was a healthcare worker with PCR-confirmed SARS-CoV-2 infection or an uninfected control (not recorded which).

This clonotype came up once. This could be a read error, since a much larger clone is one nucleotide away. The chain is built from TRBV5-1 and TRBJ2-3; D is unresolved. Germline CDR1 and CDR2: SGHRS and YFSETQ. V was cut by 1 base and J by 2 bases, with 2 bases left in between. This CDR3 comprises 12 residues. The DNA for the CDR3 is TGCGCCAGCAGCTTGACCACAGATACGCAGTATTTT. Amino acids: CASSLTTDTQYF.

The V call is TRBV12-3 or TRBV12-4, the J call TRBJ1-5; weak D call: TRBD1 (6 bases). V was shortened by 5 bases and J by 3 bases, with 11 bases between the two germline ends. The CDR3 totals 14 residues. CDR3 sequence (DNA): TGTGCCAGCAGTCTCAAGGGACACAATCAGCCCCAGCATTTT. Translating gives CASSLKGHNQPQHF.

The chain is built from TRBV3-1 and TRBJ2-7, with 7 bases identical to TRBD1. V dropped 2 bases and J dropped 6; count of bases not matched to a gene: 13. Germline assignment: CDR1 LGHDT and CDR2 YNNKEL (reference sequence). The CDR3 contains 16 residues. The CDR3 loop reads CASSQTTPGGPGEQYF. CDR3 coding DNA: TGTGCCAGCAGCCAAACGACCCCAGGGGGTCCGGGCGAGCAGTACTTC.

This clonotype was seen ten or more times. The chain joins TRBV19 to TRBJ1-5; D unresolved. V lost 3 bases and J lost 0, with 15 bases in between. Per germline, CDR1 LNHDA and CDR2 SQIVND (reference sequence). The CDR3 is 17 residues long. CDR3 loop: CASSIVKQPYSNQPQHF. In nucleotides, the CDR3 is TGTGCCAGTAGTATCGTCAAACAGCCATATAGCAATCAGCCCCAGCATTTT.

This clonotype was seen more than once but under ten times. CDR3 region: CASSLSAGYGYTF. The DNA of the CDR3 is TGTGCCAGCAGTTTATCGGCAGGGTATGGCTACACCTTC. This chain uses TRBV28 with TRBJ1-2; D might be TRBD1 (5 bases). Germline CDR1 and CDR2: MDHEN and SYDVKM. Trimming left V 1 base short and J 5 bases short, with 8 bases between. The CDR3 spans 13 residues.

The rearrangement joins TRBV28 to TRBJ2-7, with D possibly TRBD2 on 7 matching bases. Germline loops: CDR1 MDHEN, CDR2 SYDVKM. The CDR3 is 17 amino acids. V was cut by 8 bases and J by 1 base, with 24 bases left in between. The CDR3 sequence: CASHIGGLADNSYEQYF. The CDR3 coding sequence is TGTGCCAGCCACATCGGGGGGCTAGCGGATAATTCCTACGAGCAGTACTTC.

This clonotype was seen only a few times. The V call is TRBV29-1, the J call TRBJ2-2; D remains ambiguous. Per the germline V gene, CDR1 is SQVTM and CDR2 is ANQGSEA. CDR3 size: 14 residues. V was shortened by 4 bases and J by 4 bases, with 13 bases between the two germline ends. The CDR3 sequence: CSVGEGSVTGELFF. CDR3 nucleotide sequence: TGCAGCGTTGGTGAAGGATCAGTCACCGGGGAGCTGTTTTTT.

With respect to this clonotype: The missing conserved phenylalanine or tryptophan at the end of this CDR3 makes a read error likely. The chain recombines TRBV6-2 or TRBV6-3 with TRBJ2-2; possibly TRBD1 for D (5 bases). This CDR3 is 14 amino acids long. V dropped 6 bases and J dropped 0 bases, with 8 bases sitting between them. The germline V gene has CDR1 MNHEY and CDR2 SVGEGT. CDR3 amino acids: CASRMGPNTGELFS. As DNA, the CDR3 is TGTGCCAGCAGGATGGGGCCGAACACCGGGGAGCTGTTTTCT.

CDR3: CASRTGPGTAREKLFF. DNA of the CDR3: TGTGCCAGCAGAACGGGACCCGGGACAGCTCGCGAAAAACTGTTTTTT. The V and J genes are TRBV12-3 or TRBV12-4 and TRBJ1-4, with 7 nucleotides matching TRBD1. The ends lost 6 bases at V and 8 bases at J; junction bases unmatched: 15. The CDR3 is made up of 16 amino acids.

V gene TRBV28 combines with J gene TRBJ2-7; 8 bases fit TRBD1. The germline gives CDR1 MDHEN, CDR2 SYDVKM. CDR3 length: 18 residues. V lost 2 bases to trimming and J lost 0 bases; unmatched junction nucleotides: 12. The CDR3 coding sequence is TGTGCCAGCAGTTTACCCCCTTTGACAGGGGTGAGCTCCTACGAGCAGTACTTC. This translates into CASSLPPLTGVSSYEQYF.

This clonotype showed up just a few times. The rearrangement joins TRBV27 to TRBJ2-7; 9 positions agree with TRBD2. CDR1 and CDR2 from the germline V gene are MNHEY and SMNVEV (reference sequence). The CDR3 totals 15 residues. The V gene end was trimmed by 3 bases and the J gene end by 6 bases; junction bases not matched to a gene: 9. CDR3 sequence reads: CASSFYLAGEGEQYF. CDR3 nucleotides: TGTGCCAGCAGTTTTTATTTAGCGGGAGAGGGCGAGCAGTACTTC.

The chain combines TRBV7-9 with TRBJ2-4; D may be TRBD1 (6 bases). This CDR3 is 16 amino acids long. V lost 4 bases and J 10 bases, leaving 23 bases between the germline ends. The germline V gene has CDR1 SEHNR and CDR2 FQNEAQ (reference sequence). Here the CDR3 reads CASSSTLAQGSRIQYF. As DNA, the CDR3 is TGTGCCAGCAGCTCTACTTTAGCACAGGGCTCTCGGATTCAGTACTTC.

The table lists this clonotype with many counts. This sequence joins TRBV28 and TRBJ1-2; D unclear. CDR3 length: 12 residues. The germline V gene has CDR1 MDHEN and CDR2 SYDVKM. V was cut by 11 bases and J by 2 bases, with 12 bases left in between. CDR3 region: CALFAGNYGYTF. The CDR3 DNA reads TGTGCCTTATTCGCCGGAAACTATGGCTACACCTTC.

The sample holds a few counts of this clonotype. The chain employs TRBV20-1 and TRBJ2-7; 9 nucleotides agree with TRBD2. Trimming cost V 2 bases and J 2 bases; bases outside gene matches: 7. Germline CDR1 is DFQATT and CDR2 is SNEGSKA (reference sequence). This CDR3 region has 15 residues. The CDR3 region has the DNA TGCAGTGCTAGATTGAGGACTAGCGTGACCTACGAGCAGTACTTC. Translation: CSARLRTSVTYEQYF.

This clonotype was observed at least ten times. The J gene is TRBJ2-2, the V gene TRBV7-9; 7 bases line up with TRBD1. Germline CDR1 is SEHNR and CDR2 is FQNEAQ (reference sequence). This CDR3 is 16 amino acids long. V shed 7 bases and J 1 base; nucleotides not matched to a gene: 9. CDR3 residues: CASTATTGRNTGELFF. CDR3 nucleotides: TGTGCCAGCACCGCTACGACAGGGAGGAACACCGGGGAGCTGTTTTTT.